This TCR beta chain was recorded in a study of blood T cell repertoires in COVID-19. The overall study: Samples taken during acute and convalescent COVID-19 were collected in the United States, Italy and Spain. PBMCs, B-cell-depleted T cells, or T cells provided the cDNA or gDNA that made up the material.

Authors' processing steps: For nucleated cells, counts were estimated from reference gene primer amplification. Clones were sequenced by immunoSEQ multiplex PCR, and TCRdb holds only the in-frame ones, with some missing. V and J calls and clone size are those listed in that table; D and trimming were worked out from the DNA. The sample contains more than 150,000 clones, over 75% of which appear only once. Looked up from germline, CDR1 is KGHSH and CDR2 is LQKENI. The CDR3 consists of 17 residues. After removal of 9 bases from V and 1 base from J, the junction contained 12 bases not matched to a gene.

The sequence came from a woman in her 70s with acute or convalescent COVID-19. Sequencing was done on a sample of peripheral blood. The chain couples TRBV18 to TRBJ2-1, with 10 positions matching TRBD2. The CDR3 region has the DNA TGTGCCAGTTCGCGAGATTTAGCGGGAGGTTCCTACAATGAGCAGTTCTTC. Amino acid sequence: CASSRDLAGGSYNEQFF.